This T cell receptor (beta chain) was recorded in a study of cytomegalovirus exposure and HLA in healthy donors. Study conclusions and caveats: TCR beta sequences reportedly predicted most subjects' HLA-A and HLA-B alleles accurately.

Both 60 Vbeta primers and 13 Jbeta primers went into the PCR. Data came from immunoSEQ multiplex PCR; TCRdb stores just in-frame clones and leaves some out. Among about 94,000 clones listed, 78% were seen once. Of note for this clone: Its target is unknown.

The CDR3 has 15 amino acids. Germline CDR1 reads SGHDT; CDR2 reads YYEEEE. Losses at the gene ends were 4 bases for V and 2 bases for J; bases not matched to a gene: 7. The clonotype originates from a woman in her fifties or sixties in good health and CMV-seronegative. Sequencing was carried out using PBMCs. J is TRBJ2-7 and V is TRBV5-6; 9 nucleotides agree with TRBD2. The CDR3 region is CASSRRLAGAYEQYF. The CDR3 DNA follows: TGTGCCAGCAGCCGGAGGTTAGCGGGGGCCTACGAGCAGTACTTC. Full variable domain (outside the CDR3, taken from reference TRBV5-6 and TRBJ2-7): DAGVTQSPTHLIKTRGQQVTLRCSPKSGHDTVSWYQQALGQGPQFIFQYYEEEERQRGNFPDRFSGHQFPNYSSELNVNALLLGDSALYLCASSRRLAGAYEQYFGPGTRLTVT.